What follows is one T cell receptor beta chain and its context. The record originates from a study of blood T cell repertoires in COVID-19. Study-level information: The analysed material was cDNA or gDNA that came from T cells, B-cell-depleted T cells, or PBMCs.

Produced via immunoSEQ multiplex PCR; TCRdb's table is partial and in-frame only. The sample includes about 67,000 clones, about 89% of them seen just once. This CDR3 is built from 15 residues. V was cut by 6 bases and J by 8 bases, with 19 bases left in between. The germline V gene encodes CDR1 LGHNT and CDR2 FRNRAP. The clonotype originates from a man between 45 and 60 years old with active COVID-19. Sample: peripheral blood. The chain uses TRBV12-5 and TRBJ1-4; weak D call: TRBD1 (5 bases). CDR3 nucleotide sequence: TGTGCTAGTGGCTCCGGGGTGCAGGGAGGAGAAAAACTGTTTTTT. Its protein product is CASGSGVQGGEKLFF.